These 14 T cell receptor beta chains share one sample of origin, sequenced in a study of cytomegalovirus exposure and HLA in healthy donors. TCRdb keeps only in-frame clones here, not all; method: immunoSEQ multiplex PCR. Among 150,000 to 250,000 clones listed, 65% to 90% were seen once. What was sequenced was PBMCs. These receptors all come from a woman in her 30s in good health and CMV-seropositive.

The rearrangement links TRBV25-1 to TRBJ2-7; D is unresolved. V was cut by 4 bases and J by 0 bases, with 10 bases left in between. CDR3 length: 14 residues. The germline V gene has CDR1 MGHDK and CDR2 SYGVNS. In DNA, the CDR3 is TGTGCCAGCAGTGGACTCCAGAGCTCCTACGAGCAGTACTTC. Its translation: CASSGLQSSYEQYF.

J is TRBJ1-5 and V is TRBV28, with 8 bases lining up with TRBD1. This CDR3 spans 16 amino acids. Per the germline V gene, CDR1 is MDHEN and CDR2 is SYDVKM. The V segment lost 6 bases and the J segment 5 bases; nucleotides outside the gene matches: 12. The CDR3 reads CASRGKPGQVYQPQHF. For the CDR3, the DNA is TGTGCCAGCAGGGGAAAACCGGGACAGGTTTATCAGCCCCAGCATTTT.

The chain couples TRBV29-1 to TRBJ2-5; tentative D call: TRBD2 (6 bases). V was clipped by 7 bases and J by 1 base, with 13 bases between them. CDR1 SQVTM and CDR2 ANQGSEA come from the germline V gene. The CDR3 extends over 13 amino acids. DNA for the CDR3: TGCAGCGGGGGAGCGGAGGGCCAAGAGACCCAGTACTTC. Its translation is CSGGAEGQETQYF.

This rearrangement joins TRBV28 to TRBJ1-2; D remains unclear. CDR3 length equals 12 residues. Germline CDR1 reads MDHEN; CDR2 reads SYDVKM. Trimming stripped 5 bases from V and 8 bases from J, with 12 bases between. CDR3 sequence: CASSGQILGYTF. DNA of the CDR3: TGTGCCAGCAGTGGGCAGATCTTGGGCTACACCTTC.

V usage is TRBV7-9 and J usage is TRBJ2-3; weak D call: TRBD1 (6 bases). The germline CDR1 and CDR2 sequences are SEHNR and FQNEAQ (reference sequence). The CDR3 consists of 15 residues. Trimming cost V 0 bases and J 6 bases, with 13 bases left between them. The CDR3 loop is CASSLALTGLDTQYF. The CDR3, as DNA: TGTGCCAGCAGCTTAGCGTTAACAGGGTTGGATACGCAGTATTTT.

The chain has TRBV27 and TRBJ1-5; D remains unclear. This CDR3 comprises 14 residues. Germline V gene data show CDR1 as MNHEY and CDR2 as SMNVEV (reference sequence). Trimming left V 4 bases short and J 6 bases short, with 13 bases between. CDR3 loop: CASSSRTGSQPQHF. The CDR3 DNA reads as TGTGCCAGCAGTTCCAGAACTGGGAGTCAGCCCCAGCATTTT.

As for this clone: Distinct nucleotide sequences in the sample also encode this CDR3. This rearrangement joins TRBV7-9 to TRBJ1-5, with D maybe TRBD1 (6 bases). This CDR3 has 13 residues. Germline values: CDR1 SEHNR, CDR2 FQNEAQ (reference sequence). The V end was cut by 5 bases, the J end by 4 bases, with 9 bases between. CDR3 sequence: CASSPQGNQPQHF. CDR3 nucleotide sequence: TGTGCCAGCAGCCCCCAGGGGAATCAGCCCCAGCATTTT.

The chain couples TRBV6-4 to TRBJ2-7; TRBD1 aligns across 9 bases. The V gene end was trimmed by 6 bases and the J gene end by 3 bases; junction bases not matched to a gene: 6. The CDR3 has 14 residues. Germline CDR1 and CDR2: MRHNA and SNTAGT. The CDR3 loop is CASSATGGSYEQYF. CDR3 in DNA: TGTGCCAGCAGCGCGACAGGGGGAAGCTACGAGCAGTACTTC.

This rearrangement joins TRBV6-1 to TRBJ2-1; D gene unclear. Germline V gene data show CDR1 as MNHNS and CDR2 as SASEGT. The CDR3 consists of 14 residues. V lost 1 base and J lost 9, with 13 bases in between. CDR3 DNA: TGTGCCAGCAGTGAAGGAACCCGGGTTGGTGAGCAGTTCTTC. This codes for CASSEGTRVGEQFF.

The chain couples TRBV5-4 to TRBJ2-3, with 8 nucleotides matching TRBD2. CDR1 and CDR2 from the germline V gene are SGHNT and YYREEE (reference sequence). Losses at the gene ends were 4 bases for V and 6 bases for J; bases not matched to a gene: 7. CDR3 length equals 14 residues. CDR3 coding DNA: TGTGCCAGCAGCCAAACGGGACTAGAGGATACGCAGTATTTT. Residues: CASSQTGLEDTQYF.

V and J are TRBV4-2 and TRBJ2-7, with 8 nucleotides matching TRBD2. This CDR3 is 15 amino acids long. V lost 4 bases and J lost 6; bases outside the gene matches: 11. From germline, CDR1 is LGHNA and CDR2 YNFKEQ. CDR3 nucleotides: TGTGCCAGCAGCCCTCTGACCGGTGCGGGGGGCGAGCAGTACTTC. Its translation: CASSPLTGAGGEQYF.

This sequence joins TRBV15 and TRBJ2-3; D may be TRBD2 (6 bases). Germline loops: CDR1 LNHNV, CDR2 YYDKDF (reference sequence). V shed 0 bases and J shed 1 base, with 11 bases lying between them. The CDR3 runs to 16 residues. CDR3 sequence reads: CATSRDRGLRTDTQYF. The CDR3 bases are TGTGCCACCAGCAGAGATCGGGGACTCCGCACAGATACGCAGTATTTT.

This clone was seen a single time. V and J are TRBV19 and TRBJ2-6; D is ambiguous. Between the trimmed V and J ends, which lost 1 base and 2 bases, there was a span of 3 bases. This CDR3 has 14 amino acids. Germline-derived CDR1 and CDR2 are LNHDA and SQIVND (reference sequence). DNA of the CDR3: TGTGCCAGTAGTATAGCTGCTGGGGCCAACGTCCTGACTTTC. Residues: CASSIAAGANVLTF.

The V and J genes are TRBV28 and TRBJ1-2; no reliable D call. Germline CDR1 MDHEN, CDR2 SYDVKM. Trimming took 2 bases from V and 6 from J, leaving 10 bases between them. The CDR3 has 13 amino acids. CDR3 residues: CASSLQAWDGYTF. CDR3 bases: TGTGCCAGCAGTTTACAGGCTTGGGATGGCTACACCTTC.